Presented here are 19 T cell receptor beta chains from one specimen sequenced in a study of blood T cell repertoires in COVID-19. This table comes from immunoSEQ multiplex PCR, and its TCRdb copy is limited to in-frame clones, with some not included. The sample carries roughly 250,000 clones, 80% to 85% recorded once. Sequencing was performed on peripheral blood. These receptors originate from a man over 45 with active or convalescent COVID-19.

This sequence joins TRBV3-1 (or the pseudogene TRBV3-2) and TRBJ2-1; 9 bases map to TRBD2. CDR3 size: 19 residues. Unmatched junction bases numbered 21, after V lost 11 bases and J lost 1 base. CDR1 is LGHDT and CDR2 is YNNKEL in the germline V gene (reference sequence). Written as DNA, the CDR3 is TGTGCCCCCAGCCACGATTGGGGCGGGGGGGCCAGGTCCTACAATGAGCAGTTCTTC. This gives the protein CAPSHDWGGGARSYNEQFF.

This rearrangement joins TRBV4-1 to TRBJ2-7, with D maybe TRBD1 (6 bases). This CDR3 region has 14 residues. CDR1 MGHRA and CDR2 YSYEKL come from the germline V gene. V lost 0 bases and J 4 bases, leaving 10 bases between the germline ends. The CDR3 nucleotides are TGCGCCAGCAGCCAAGAAGGGGGTAGTTACGAGCAGTACTTC. It encodes CASSQEGGSYEQYF.

The CDR3 region has the DNA TGTGCCAGCAGTATAGGGGAGGGGACTGAAGCTTTCTTT. This sequence encodes CASSIGEGTEAFF. This rearrangement joins TRBV6-4 to TRBJ1-1, with D perhaps TRBD1 (5 bases). The CDR3 extends over 13 amino acids. V lost 5 bases and J lost 5, with 12 bases in between. The germline V gene encodes CDR1 MRHNA and CDR2 SNTAGT.

The rearrangement links TRBV28 to TRBJ1-2; D gene unclear. Germline V gene lookup returns CDR1 MDHEN and CDR2 SYDVKM. V lost 7 bases and J 4 bases, leaving 7 bases between the germline ends. The CDR3 is 11 amino acids. The chain's CDR3 is CASTSRYGYTF. The CDR3 DNA reads as TGTGCCAGCACCTCGCGCTATGGCTACACCTTC.

The chain recombines TRBV7-3 with TRBJ2-1; D is perhaps TRBD1 (6 bases). The germline V gene has CDR1 SGHTA and CDR2 FQGTGA. Trimming left V 3 bases short and J 0 bases short, with 9 bases between. The CDR3 runs to 15 residues. CDR3 sequence: CASSFRQASYNEQFF. CDR3 bases: TGTGCCAGCAGCTTTCGACAGGCCTCCTACAATGAGCAGTTCTTC.

V is TRBV5-1 and J is TRBJ1-6; D not certain. V lost 0 bases and J lost 3, with 10 bases in between. This CDR3 spans 16 amino acids. Germline V gene lookup returns CDR1 SGHRS and CDR2 YFSETQ. CDR3 in DNA: TGCGCCAGCAGCTTGGGAAGGCGGGACTATAATTCACCCCTCCACTTT. It specifies CASSLGRRDYNSPLHF.

V is TRBV10-3 and J is TRBJ2-1, with 9 bases aligning to TRBD2. This CDR3 spans 15 amino acids. With 2 bases clipped from V and 7 bases from J, the junction kept 6 bases outside the gene matches. Germline V gene sequence: CDR1 ENHRY, CDR2 SYGVKD. The CDR3 spells CAISEARGGTNEQFF. CDR3 bases: TGTGCCATCAGTGAGGCGCGGGGGGGGACGAATGAGCAGTTCTTC.

This clone was observed a single time. The V call is TRBV7-9, the J call TRBJ1-4; D remains ambiguous. Germline V gives CDR1 SEHNR, CDR2 FQNEAQ (reference sequence). V gave up 5 bases and J gave up 8 bases, with 9 bases separating them. This CDR3 has 12 residues. This chain's CDR3 is CASSQDWEKLFF. The CDR3 DNA reads as TGTGCCAGCAGCCAGGACTGGGAAAAACTGTTTTTT.

The CDR3 coding sequence is TGTGCCAGCAGCCGCGAGTATGAGCAGTTCTTC. It specifies CASSREYEQFF. The V gene is TRBV11-2, the J gene TRBJ2-1; D remains ambiguous. From germline, CDR1 is SGHAT and CDR2 FQNNGV. The CDR3 loop spans 11 amino acids. V was cut by 5 bases and J by 8 bases, with 7 bases left in between.

The rearrangement joins TRBV5-6 to TRBJ1-4; 9 bases fit TRBD1. Trimming cost V 0 bases and J 5 bases; bases outside gene matches: 2. The CDR3 length is 15 residues. Germline V lookup: CDR1 SGHDT, CDR2 YYEEEE. CDR3 DNA sequence: TGTGCCAGCAGCTTGGCCGGGACAGGGAATGAAAAACTGTTTTTT. The encoded protein is CASSLAGTGNEKLFF.

This chain joins TRBV6-2 or TRBV6-3 and TRBJ2-1, with 11 bases that match TRBD2. V trimming: 0 bases; J trimming: 4 bases; junction bases outside the gene matches: 14. Germline V lookup: CDR1 MNHEY, CDR2 SVGEGT. This CDR3 region has 20 residues. CDR3 sequence: CASSYSIGEPSGGWYNEQFF. The CDR3 DNA sequence: TGTGCCAGCAGTTACTCGATTGGGGAGCCTAGCGGGGGGTGGTACAATGAGCAGTTCTTC.

The J gene is TRBJ2-7, the V gene TRBV18, with D possibly TRBD2 on 6 matching bases. Trimming pared 4 bases from V and 2 bases from J, leaving 12 bases between. Germline V CDR1 and CDR2: KGHSH, LQKENI. The CDR3 contains 14 residues. The chain's CDR3 is CASSRSGLAYEQYF. CDR3 nucleotide sequence: TGTGCCAGCTCACGCTCGGGACTCGCCTACGAGCAGTACTTC.

The genes are TRBV5-1 and TRBJ1-4; 9 bases match TRBD1. Germline V lookup: CDR1 SGHRS, CDR2 YFSETQ. J was trimmed by 5 bases and V by 4 bases; bases with no gene match: 6. The length of the CDR3 is 15 residues. The CDR3 nucleotides read TGCGCCAGCAGCCCGAGTGGACAGGGGAATGAAAAACTGTTTTTT. Its translation: CASSPSGQGNEKLFF.

The chain couples TRBV7-9 to TRBJ2-3; weak D call: TRBD1 (6 bases). Germline V gene data show CDR1 as SEHNR and CDR2 as FQNEAQ (reference sequence). The CDR3 sequence is 14 residues long. V lost 1 base and J lost 6, with 11 bases in between. For the CDR3, the DNA is TGTGCCAGCAGCTTAGAGGGGGTAACGGATACGCAGTATTTT. Its protein product is CASSLEGVTDTQYF.

The V and J genes are TRBV30 and TRBJ2-1; D is ambiguous. The CDR3 spans 14 residues. Trimming shortened V by 0 bases and J by 3 bases, and 9 bases separated the two germline ends. Germline assignment: CDR1 GTSNPN and CDR2 SVGIG (reference sequence). The CDR3 loop is CAWSVRLDYNEQFF. The DNA of the CDR3 is TGTGCCTGGAGTGTTCGGCTAGACTACAATGAGCAGTTCTTC.

With respect to this clone: Compared with germline, one end of the junction differs, possibly owing to a read error. The chain has TRBV2 and TRBJ2-7, with D hard to call. Germline loops: CDR1 SNHLY, CDR2 FYNNEI. The CDR3 sequence is 14 residues long. This CDR3 reads CASRPRMTSYKQYF. The CDR3 region has the DNA TGTGCCAGCAGGCCCAGGATGACCTCCTACAAGCAGTACTTC.

The chain couples TRBV11-2 to TRBJ2-1; D might be TRBD2 (6 bases). From germline, CDR1 is SGHAT and CDR2 FQNNGV. The CDR3 is 14 amino acids. V was shortened by 0 bases and J by 10 bases, with 13 bases between the two germline ends. CDR3 amino acids: CASSLDRRVWEQFF. Here the CDR3 DNA reads TGTGCCAGCAGCTTAGATAGGAGGGTCTGGGAGCAGTTCTTC.

The chain links TRBV11-1 to TRBJ1-2; possible D gene TRBD1, 5 bases. The germline V and J ends were trimmed by 2 bases and 2 bases, with 9 bases remaining between them. The CDR3 covers 14 residues. Looked up from germline, CDR1 is SGHAT and CDR2 is FQDESV (reference sequence). The CDR3 is CASSLIAGNYGYTF. In DNA, the CDR3 is TGTGCCAGCAGCTTAATCGCAGGGAACTATGGCTACACCTTC.

This chain joins TRBV14 and TRBJ2-5; 7 bases fit TRBD1. V dropped 1 base and J dropped 1; count of bases not matched to a gene: 3. Germline V CDR1 and CDR2: SGHDN, FVKESK. The CDR3 runs to 15 residues. For the CDR3, the DNA is TGTGCCAGCAGCCAAGTGGGACAGCTCCAAGAGACCCAGTACTTC. This encodes CASSQVGQLQETQYF.